The 20 T cell receptor beta chains reported below all come from one sample, sequenced in a study of vaccination and CD4 T cells after COVID-19 (dated by TCRdb to between 2021 and 2022). Library creation used PCR. Reads for this sample came from an Illumina iSeq 100. TCR sequencing of DNA from cultured CD4+ T cells used the Oncomine TCR Beta short-read assay at the Johns Hopkins FTIC core. In TCRdb, the public reads were trimmed at Q25 with fastp and aligned with MiXCR, with productive beta chains retained. Rows merge per CDR3 protein into single entries with the most common DNA and genes. The sample profile shows about 18,000 distinct CDR3 sequences; about 50% of them were found once. The ten most abundant clones make up less than 7.5% of the sample. This sample's treatment or condition label indicates: approximately 9-day PBMC culture with coronavirus spike peptide pools or control peptides (ViraFEST assay).

These TCRs are of unknown antigen specificity. Sequences were obtained from CD4+ T cells from blood, cultured in vitro. Receptor source: a human donor who had recovered from COVID-19.

The chain couples TRBV30 to TRBJ1-1, with 8 bases fitting TRBD1. CDR3 length: 11 amino acids. CDR1 GTSNPN and CDR2 SVGIG come from the germline V gene (reference sequence). V lost 2 bases and J lost 10; bases outside the gene matches: 3. This chain's CDR3 is CAWSNRGGAFF. The CDR3 region has the DNA TGTGCCTGGAGTAACAGGGGGGGAGCTTTCTTT.

V gene TRBV5-6 combines with J gene TRBJ1-2; D is unclear. CDR1 and CDR2 from the germline V gene are SGHDT and YYEEEE. The V end lost 1 base, the J end lost 8 bases, and 12 bases lay between the germline ends. The CDR3 loop spans 13 amino acids. The CDR3 spells CASSLKGGNGYTF. CDR3 bases: TGTGCCAGCAGCTTGAAGGGAGGGAACGGCTACACCTTC.

This clonotype was detected once. The chain is built from TRBV6-1 and TRBJ1-1, with D perhaps matching TRBD1 (6 bases). Germline-derived CDR1 and CDR2 are MNHNS and SASEGT. CDR3 length: 16 residues. V lost 4 bases, J lost 0 bases, and 15 bases lay in between. CDR3 DNA sequence: TGTGCCAGCAGTGCTGGGGGGGGGCACATGAACACTGAAGCTTTCTTT. It encodes CASSAGGGHMNTEAFF.

Only one count was recorded for this clonotype. The rearrangement uses TRBV18 and TRBJ2-5; 8 bases line up with TRBD2. Unmatched junction bases numbered 15, after V lost 10 bases and J lost 5 bases. In germline, CDR1 is KGHSH, CDR2 LQKENI. The CDR3 spans 15 residues. For the CDR3, the DNA is TGTGCCACCTCCCGACAGCGGGAGAGGGGGGAGACCCAGTACTTC. Amino acids: CATSRQRERGETQYF.

This chain links TRBV11-1 with TRBJ2-7; 10 bases align to TRBD2. Germline CDR1 reads SGHAT; CDR2 reads FQDESV (reference sequence). This CDR3 contains 15 residues. J lost 8 bases, V lost 1 base, and 8 bases had no gene match. The CDR3, as DNA: TGTGCCAGCAGCTTAGACACACTAGCGGGAAGACAGCAGTACTTC. Its translation: CASSLDTLAGRQQYF. Variable domain in full (rest from reference TRBV11-1 and TRBJ2-7): EAEVAQSPRYKITEKSQAVAFWCDPISGHATLYWYRQILGQGPELLVQFQDESVVDDSQLPKDRFSAERLKGVDSTLKIQPAELGDSAMYLCASSLDTLAGRQQYFGPGTRLTVT.

The chain links TRBV20-1 to TRBJ2-5, with TRBD1 as a possible D gene (6 bases). The V gene lost 6 bases and the J gene lost 1 base, with 18 bases spanning the gap. The CDR3 has 15 amino acids. The germline CDR1 and CDR2 sequences are DFQATT and SNEGSKA (reference sequence). CDR3 sequence (DNA): TGCAGTGCCCAGGAGACAGGAGCCATCCAAGAGACCCAGTACTTC. Translating it yields CSAQETGAIQETQYF.

The CDR3 reads CASSLEGIGQPQHF. The CDR3 DNA is TGCGCCAGCAGCTTGGAGGGAATTGGTCAGCCCCAGCATTTT. The V gene is TRBV5-1, the J gene TRBJ1-5; D remains ambiguous. The CDR3 loop spans 14 amino acids. Germline V lookup: CDR1 SGHRS, CDR2 YFSETQ. V was trimmed by 0 bases and J by 6 bases, leaving 10 bases between them.

The chain is built from TRBV6-2 or TRBV6-3 and TRBJ2-2; 11 nucleotides agree with TRBD2. Germline V gene sequence: CDR1 MNHEY, CDR2 SVGEGT. The CDR3 totals 16 residues. V lost 3 bases, J lost 4 bases, and 4 bases stayed unmatched. CDR3 nucleotide sequence: TGTGCCAGCAGTTATCGACTAGCGGGAATCACCGGGGAGCTGTTTTTT. Residues: CASSYRLAGITGELFF.

In its sample, this clonotype was seen once. J is TRBJ1-1 and V is TRBV19; D perhaps matches TRBD1 (5 bases). The CDR3 runs 13 residues. CDR1 is LNHDA, CDR2 SQIVND, per germline (reference sequence). V dropped 3 bases and J dropped 10 bases, with 15 bases sitting between them. The DNA for the CDR3 is TGTGCCAGTAGTATTGGGGCGGCCCCTGGAGCTTTCTTT. Amino acid sequence: CASSIGAAPGAFF. Full variable domain (missing parts from reference TRBV19 and TRBJ1-1): DGGITQSPKYLFRKEGQNVTLSCEQNLNHDAMYWYRQDPGQGLRLIYYSQIVNDFQKGDIAEGYSVSREKKESFPLTVTSAQKNPTAFYLCASSIGAAPGAFFGQGTRLTVV.

The J gene is TRBJ1-6, the V gene TRBV7-2; D remains unclear. The CDR3 extends over 15 amino acids. Trimming took off 2 bases at V and 1 base at J, with 6 bases between the two ends. Germline CDR1 SGHTA, CDR2 FQGNSA. The CDR3 region is CASSLKGSYNSPLHF. In nucleotides, the CDR3 is TGTGCCAGCAGCTTAAAAGGGTCCTATAATTCACCCCTCCACTTT.

V and J are TRBV11-2 and TRBJ1-6; TRBD1 might be the D (5 bases). Germline CDR1 and CDR2: SGHAT and FQNNGV. The V gene lost 2 bases and the J gene lost 7 bases, with 15 bases spanning the gap. The CDR3 contains 16 residues. CDR3 loop: CASSLSVGGGNSPLHF. The CDR3 bases are TGTGCCAGCAGCTTAAGTGTGGGGGGAGGGAATTCACCCCTCCACTTT.

This clonotype was counted a few times. V is TRBV15 and J is TRBJ2-7; unclear D gene. This CDR3 spans 14 amino acids. Trimming took 8 bases from V and 0 from J, leaving 14 bases between them. From germline, CDR1 is LNHNV and CDR2 YYDKDF (reference sequence). The CDR3 sequence: CATGRGPDSYEQYF. In DNA form, the CDR3 reads TGTGCCACCGGAAGAGGACCTGACTCCTACGAGCAGTACTTC.

This chain connects TRBV29-1 to TRBJ1-5; D may be TRBD1 (5 bases). V lost 4 bases, J lost 0 bases, and 7 bases lay in between. This CDR3 is 13 amino acids long. Germline V gives CDR1 SQVTM, CDR2 ANQGSEA. Here the CDR3 reads CSVGQYSNQPQHF. CDR3 nucleotides: TGCAGCGTTGGACAGTATAGCAATCAGCCCCAGCATTTT.

V is TRBV12-3 or TRBV12-4 and J is TRBJ1-1, with D tentatively TRBD1 (5 bases). V lost 8 bases and J lost 3, with 19 bases in between. This CDR3 comprises 15 residues. The CDR3 nucleotides are TGTGCCAGCCAGACGACCGGGACTGGTGACACTGAAGCTTTCTTT. Translated, it gives CASQTTGTGDTEAFF.

This clonotype was recorded a few times. The J gene is TRBJ1-5, the V gene TRBV6-1, with D perhaps TRBD1 (5 bases). CDR3 length: 14 amino acids. Germline values: CDR1 MNHNS, CDR2 SASEGT. Trimming took off 8 bases at V and 8 bases at J, with 19 bases between the two ends. DNA of the CDR3: TGTGCCAGCTCGGCTTCGACCCTAGGGGAGCCCCAGCATTTT. This sequence encodes CASSASTLGEPQHF.

This clonotype was counted between two and nine times. The rearrangement links TRBV24-1 to TRBJ2-7, with a tentative D call TRBD1 (6 bases). Germline values: CDR1 KGHDR, CDR2 SFDVKD. The CDR3 is 13 amino acids. Trimming left V 5 bases short and J 5 bases short, with 12 bases between. CDR3 sequence: CATSGQGSDEQYF. CDR3 DNA sequence: TGTGCCACCAGTGGGCAGGGGAGCGACGAGCAGTACTTC.

The genes are TRBV6-1 and TRBJ2-7, with D possibly being TRBD1 (5 bases). The CDR3 is 13 amino acids. Germline CDR1 is MNHNS and CDR2 is SASEGT. The ends were cut back, 4 bases at V and 6 bases at J, with 13 bases in the middle. CDR3 region: CASSASLTAEQYF. The CDR3 DNA sequence: TGTGCCAGCAGTGCCTCACTGACAGCCGAGCAGTACTTC.

The V call is TRBV3-1, the J call TRBJ2-7; the D is unclear. The CDR3 is 14 amino acids. CDR1 LGHDT and CDR2 YNNKEL come from the germline V gene (reference sequence). Deletions cut 0 bases from V and 2 bases from J, with 8 bases between. The CDR3 coding sequence is TGTGCCAGCAGCCAAGAATACCCAGCCTACGAGCAGTACTTC. Protein product: CASSQEYPAYEQYF.

The chain is built from TRBV12-3 or TRBV12-4 and TRBJ2-5, with D possibly being TRBD1 (5 bases). CDR3 length equals 13 residues. Trimming took 5 bases from V and 1 from J, leaving 8 bases between them. The CDR3 sequence is CASSRQSQETQYF. In DNA, the CDR3 is TGTGCCAGCAGTAGACAGTCCCAAGAGACCCAGTACTTC.

The chain is built from TRBV7-2 and TRBJ2-1; 9 bases fit TRBD1. Germline V gene data show CDR1 as SGHTA and CDR2 as FQGNSA. The CDR3 extends over 18 amino acids. The J segment lost 8 bases and the V segment lost 3 bases, leaving 17 bases of the junction unmatched. The CDR3 nucleotides read TGTGCCAGCAGCTTGCTTTACACCGGGACAGGGTTTAGGGATGAGCAGTTCTTC. This encodes CASSLLYTGTGFRDEQFF. The entire variable domain, with the rest obtained from reference TRBV7-2 and TRBJ2-1, is as follows: GAGVSQSPSNKVTEKGKDVELRCDPISGHTALYWYRQSLGQGLEFLIYFQGNSAPDKSGLPSDRFSAERTGGSVSTLTIQRTQQEDSAVYLCASSLLYTGTGFRDEQFFGPGTRLTVL.